Listed below are T cell receptor beta chains from one sample, sequenced in a study of T cell repertoires in cytomegalovirus infection. One entry per CDR3 protein results from TCRdb running MiXCR on the reads. This table has 450,000 to 650,000 distinct CDR3 sequences, less than 30% appearing once. Sequenced sample: PBMCs. All receptors derive from a human donor in good health (CMV status not recorded). Some clones in this sample may be carry-over from other donors' samples. CDR3s include the opening cysteine and the closing phenylalanine or tryptophan. D genes are given only for firm matches. Size is stated for part of the rows, as once, few or many counts, or as a class when the clone is expanded.

D: TRBD1; size: few; J: TRBJ1-5; V: TRBV10-3; DNA: TGTGCCATCAGTGAAGCGCAGGGGGACCAGCCCCAGCATTTT; CDR3: CAISEAQGDQPQHF
D: NA; size: NA; J: TRBJ1-2; V: TRBV29-1; DNA: TGCAGCGTTGAAGATCGAGGTTATGGCTACACCTTC; CDR3: CSVEDRGYGYTF
D: NA; size: many; J: TRBJ2-7; V: TRBV7-2; DNA: TGTGCCAGCAGCTCGTCTACCTTCTACGAGCAGTACTTC; CDR3: CASSSSTFYEQYF
D: TRBD1; size: many; J: TRBJ1-2; V: TRBV12-3/TRBV12-4; DNA: TGTGCCAGCAGCGGGACAGGGTATATGAACGGCTACACCTTC; CDR3: CASSGTGYMNGYTF
D: TRBD1; size: few; J: TRBJ2-3; V: TRBV11-2; DNA: TGTGCCAGCAGGGCTAAAACAGGGGTGCCAGATACGCAGTATTTT; CDR3: CASRAKTGVPDTQYF
D: TRBD2; size: few; J: TRBJ2-1; V: TRBV7-2; DNA: TGTGCCAGCGTTTACCGGGACTACCGGGGTGAGCAGTTCTTC; CDR3: CASVYRDYRGEQFF
D: TRBD2; size: few; J: TRBJ2-5; V: TRBV10-3; DNA: TGTGCCATCAGTAGAGTAGCGGGAGGAAACCAAGAGACCCAGTACTTC; CDR3: CAISRVAGGNQETQYF
D: TRBD1; size: few; J: TRBJ2-7; V: TRBV6-2/TRBV6-3; DNA: TGTGCCAGCAGCAAAATGGAGGGACAGGACTCCTACGAGCAGTACTTC; CDR3: CASSKMEGQDSYEQYF
D: NA; size: NA; J: TRBJ2-6; V: TRBV7-9; DNA: TGTGCCAGCAGCTTTCAGGTGACCGGGGCCAACGTCCTGACTTTC; CDR3: CASSFQVTGANVLTF
D: TRBD1; size: NA; J: TRBJ2-1; V: TRBV24-1; DNA: TGTGCCACCAGTGACCATTCGGGACAGAGGTACAATGAGCAGTTCTTC; CDR3: CATSDHSGQRYNEQFF
D: NA; size: few; J: TRBJ1-1; V: TRBV20-1; DNA: TGCAGTGCTAGCATCCCGGGGAGGGACACTGAAGCTTTCTTT; CDR3: CSASIPGRDTEAFF
D: NA; size: many; J: TRBJ2-3; V: TRBV6-6; DNA: TGTGCCAGCAAAGACAGGTCCCTCCCAGATACGCAGTATTTT; CDR3: CASKDRSLPDTQYF
D: NA; size: NA; J: TRBJ2-2; V: TRBV29-1; DNA: TGCAGCGTTGAGAAGCTGCGGGGGCGGACCGGGGAGCTGTTTTTT; CDR3: CSVEKLRGRTGELFF
D: TRBD1; size: NA; J: TRBJ1-3; V: TRBV30; DNA: TGTGCCTGGCGGGACAGCAGCTCTGGAAACACCATATATTTT; CDR3: CAWRDSSSGNTIYF
D: TRBD2; size: few; J: TRBJ2-5; V: TRBV28; DNA: TGTGCCAGCAGTCCCCTGGGACTAGTTAAAGAGACCCAGTACTTC; CDR3: CASSPLGLVKETQYF
D: NA; size: NA; J: TRBJ1-5; V: TRBV28; DNA: TGTGCCAGCAGTTTAATTCGTCTGGGGGCTACTCAGCCCCAGCATTTT; CDR3: CASSLIRLGATQPQHF
D: TRBD1; size: many; J: TRBJ1-2; V: TRBV18; DNA: TGTGCCAGCTCTGAACCGGGACAGGGGAACTATGGCTACACCTTC; CDR3: CASSEPGQGNYGYTF
D: NA; size: NA; J: TRBJ1-1; V: TRBV15; DNA: TGTGCCACAGCAGGTGAGCCGGGCACTGAAGCTTTCTTT; CDR3: CATAGEPGTEAFF
D: NA; size: NA; J: TRBJ2-3; V: TRBV7-9; DNA: TGTGCCAGCAGCGCACGACAGGTCCTCACAGATACGCAGTATTTT; CDR3: CASSARQVLTDTQYF
D: TRBD2; size: NA; J: TRBJ2-7; V: TRBV28; DNA: TGTGCCAGCAGTTTAATTAGCGGGGGAGCGGCCTACGAGCAGTACTTC; CDR3: CASSLISGGAAYEQYF
D: NA; size: NA; J: TRBJ2-7; V: TRBV12-3/TRBV12-4; DNA: TGTGCCAGCAGTAAGCCCCCTCGTGGAATTAACTCCTACGAGCAGTACTTC; CDR3: CASSKPPRGINSYEQYF
D: TRBD2; size: NA; J: TRBJ2-5; V: TRBV6-2/TRBV6-3; DNA: TGTGCCAGCAGTTTCCCCCCAGAGGGACTAGGGGGAAAGACCCAGTACTTC; CDR3: CASSFPPEGLGGKTQYF
D: NA; size: NA; J: TRBJ1-2; V: TRBV28; DNA: TGTGCCAGCTCGCCGGTCTGGACGACGCTTAGCTATGGCTACACCTTC; CDR3: CASSPVWTTLSYGYTF
D: TRBD1; size: NA; J: TRBJ1-2; V: TRBV13; DNA: TGTGCCAGCAGCGTGACAGGGAGGGAAGCTAATGGCTACACCTTC; CDR3: CASSVTGREANGYTF
D: NA; size: few; J: TRBJ1-2; V: TRBV19; DNA: TGTGCCAGTAGTATAGAGAGGCCATCGATCGAATGGGGCTACACCTTC; CDR3: CASSIERPSIEWGYTF
D: TRBD1; size: once; J: TRBJ1-1; V: TRBV29-1; DNA: TGCAGCGTTGACTCGACAGGGGGCACTGAAGCTTTCTTT; CDR3: CSVDSTGGTEAFF
D: NA; size: few; J: TRBJ2-1; V: TRBV18; DNA: TGTGCCAGCTCACGAGGCGGGTCGGGCAATGAGCAGTTCTTC; CDR3: CASSRGGSGNEQFF
D: NA; size: NA; J: TRBJ1-1; V: TRBV12-3/TRBV12-4; DNA: TGTGCCAGCACCACTGGGGGGGGTTTGGGTTTCTTT; CDR3: CASTTGGGLGFF
D: NA; size: NA; J: TRBJ1-4; V: TRBV7-2; DNA: TGTGCCAGCAGCCGAAGCGGGGGGACTAATGAAAAACTGTTTTTT; CDR3: CASSRSGGTNEKLFF
D: NA; size: few; J: TRBJ2-1; V: TRBV6-4; DNA: TGTGCCAGCAGTGACGGACCACAGGGTATCGATGAGCAGTTCTTC; CDR3: CASSDGPQGIDEQFF
D: NA; size: NA; J: TRBJ2-1; V: TRBV4-1; DNA: TGCGCCAGCAGCCAAGGACGGTATGAGCAGTTCTTC; CDR3: CASSQGRYEQFF
D: NA; size: NA; J: TRBJ1-4; V: TRBV25-1; DNA: TGTGCCAGCAGTGAATCCCCAGGGGTCAGTGAAAAACTGTTTTTT; CDR3: CASSESPGVSEKLFF
D: TRBD1; size: NA; J: TRBJ2-3; V: TRBV20-1; DNA: TGCAGTGCTAGAGCCGACGGACAGGGGATAGATACGCAGTATTTT; CDR3: CSARADGQGIDTQYF
D: NA; size: NA; J: TRBJ2-3; V: TRBV6-2/TRBV6-3; DNA: TGTGCCAGTCAGAACTTTGGACAGCTGTGGCAGTATTTT; CDR3: CASQNFGQLWQYF
D: NA; size: NA; J: TRBJ2-6; V: TRBV29-1; DNA: TGCAGCGCGGCGGGCGGACCCCACTCTGGGGCCAACGTCCTGACTTTC; CDR3: CSAAGGPHSGANVLTF
D: TRBD2; size: many; J: TRBJ2-3; V: TRBV7-2; DNA: TGTGCCAGCAGCTCGTGGACTAGCGGGCCGAGCACAGATACGCAGTATTTT; CDR3: CASSSWTSGPSTDTQYF
D: NA; size: NA; J: TRBJ2-1; V: TRBV7-3; DNA: TGTGCCAGCAGCTTAAGAGTGGGGGGCGCCCACAATGAGCAGTTCTTC; CDR3: CASSLRVGGAHNEQFF